This TCR beta chain was observed in a study of T-cell memory formation after mild COVID-19. Looking at the study overall: TCR clusters showed largely donor specificity. Notes on the study in general: Contracting CD8+ clones were enriched in EMRA, CD4+ mainly in CM and EM. The study detected some responding clones in pre-infection memory, suggesting cross-reactive memory joined.

The sample holds a few counts of this clonotype. Its matching antigen is unknown. Germline CDR1 reads MGHRA; CDR2 reads YSYEKL. CDR3 length: 12 residues. V was pared by 3 bases and J by 7 bases, with 7 bases between. Using its own MiXCR run on the 5' RACE reads, TCRdb lists one record per CDR3 protein. The table shows roughly 340,000 distinct CDR3 sequences, with roughly 19% occurring only once. The TCR originated in a man between 18 and 35 years old who had mild COVID-19 (a few samples of this study predate the infection). Cell type and time point are not known. The V call is TRBV4-1, the J call TRBJ2-1; D call uncertain. Input material: PBMCs or a T cell subset sorted from them (not recorded which). The CDR3 DNA is TGCGCCAGCAGCCATGCTTTAAATGAGCAGTTCTTC. Encoded protein: CASSHALNEQFF.